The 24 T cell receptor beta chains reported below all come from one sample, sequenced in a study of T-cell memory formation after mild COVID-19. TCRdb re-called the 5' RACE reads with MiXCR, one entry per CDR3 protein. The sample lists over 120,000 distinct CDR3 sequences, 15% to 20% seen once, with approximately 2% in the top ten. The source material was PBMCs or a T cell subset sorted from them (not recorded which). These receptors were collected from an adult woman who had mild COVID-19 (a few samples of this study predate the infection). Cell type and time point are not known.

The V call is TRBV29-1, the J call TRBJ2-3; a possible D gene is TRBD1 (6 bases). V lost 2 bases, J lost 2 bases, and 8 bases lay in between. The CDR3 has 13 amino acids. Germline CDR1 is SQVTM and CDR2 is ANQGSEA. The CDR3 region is CSVESGHTDTQYF. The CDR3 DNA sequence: TGCAGCGTTGAATCGGGACACACAGATACGCAGTATTTT.

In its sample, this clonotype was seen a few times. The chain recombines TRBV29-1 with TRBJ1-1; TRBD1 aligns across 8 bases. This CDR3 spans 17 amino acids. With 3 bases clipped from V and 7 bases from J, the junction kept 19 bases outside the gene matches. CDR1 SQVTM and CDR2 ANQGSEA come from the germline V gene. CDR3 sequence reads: CSVERQGAKIRAGEAFF. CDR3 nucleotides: TGCAGCGTTGAGCGGCAGGGGGCGAAAATTCGCGCCGGTGAAGCTTTCTTT.

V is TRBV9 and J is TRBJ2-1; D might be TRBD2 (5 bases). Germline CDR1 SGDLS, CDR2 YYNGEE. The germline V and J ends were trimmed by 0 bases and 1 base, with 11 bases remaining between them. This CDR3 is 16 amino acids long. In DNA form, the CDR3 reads TGTGCCAGCAGCGTAGCTGGTCTAGCATCCTACAATGAGCAGTTCTTC. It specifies CASSVAGLASYNEQFF.

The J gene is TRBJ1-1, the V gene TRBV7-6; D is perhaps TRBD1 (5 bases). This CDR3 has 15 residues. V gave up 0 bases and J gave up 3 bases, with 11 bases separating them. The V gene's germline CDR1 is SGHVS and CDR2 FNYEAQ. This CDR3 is CASSLAGGFDTEAFF. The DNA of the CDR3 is TGTGCCAGCAGCTTAGCGGGGGGGTTTGACACTGAAGCTTTCTTT.

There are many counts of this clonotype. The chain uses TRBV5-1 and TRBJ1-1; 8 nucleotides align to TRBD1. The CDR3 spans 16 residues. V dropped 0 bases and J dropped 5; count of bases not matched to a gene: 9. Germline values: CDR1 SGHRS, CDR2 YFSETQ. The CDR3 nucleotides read TGCGCCAGCAGCTTGGTCTCGACAGGGGCGGTTACTGAAGCTTTCTTT. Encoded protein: CASSLVSTGAVTEAFF.

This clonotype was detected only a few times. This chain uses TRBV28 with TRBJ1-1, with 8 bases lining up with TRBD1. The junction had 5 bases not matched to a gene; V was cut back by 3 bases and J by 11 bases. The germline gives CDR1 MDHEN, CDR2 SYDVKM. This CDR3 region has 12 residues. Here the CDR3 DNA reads TGTGCCAGCAGTTTTTTAGGACAGGGTGCTTTCTTT. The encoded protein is CASSFLGQGAFF.

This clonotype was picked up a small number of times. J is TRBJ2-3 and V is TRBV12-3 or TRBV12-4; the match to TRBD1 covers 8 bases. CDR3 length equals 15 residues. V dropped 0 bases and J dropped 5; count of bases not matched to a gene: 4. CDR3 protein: CASSLATGGRDTQYF. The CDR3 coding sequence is TGTGCCAGCAGTTTAGCTACAGGGGGGAGAGATACGCAGTATTTT.

For the CDR3, the DNA is TGTGCCAGCATATTGGCAGGGGGAAAGGAGACCCAGTACTTC. Protein: CASILAGGKETQYF. The genes are TRBV6-1 and TRBJ2-5, with 7 bases aligning to TRBD1. CDR1 is MNHNS and CDR2 is SASEGT in the germline V gene. The CDR3 has 14 residues. Unmatched junction bases numbered 10, after V lost 7 bases and J lost 5 bases.

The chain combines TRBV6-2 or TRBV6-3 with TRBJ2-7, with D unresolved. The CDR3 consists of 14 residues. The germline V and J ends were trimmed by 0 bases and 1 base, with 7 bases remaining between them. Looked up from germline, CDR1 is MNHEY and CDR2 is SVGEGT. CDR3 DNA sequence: TGTGCCAGCAGTTACTCGGAAGTTTCCTACGAGCAGTACTTC. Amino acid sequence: CASSYSEVSYEQYF.

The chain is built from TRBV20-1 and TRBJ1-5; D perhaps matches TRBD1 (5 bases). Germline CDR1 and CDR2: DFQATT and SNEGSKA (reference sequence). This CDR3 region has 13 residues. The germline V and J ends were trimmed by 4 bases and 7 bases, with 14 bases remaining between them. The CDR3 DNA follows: TGCAGTGCTATTTCGGGGGATGGCCAGCCCCAGCATTTT. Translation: CSAISGDGQPQHF.

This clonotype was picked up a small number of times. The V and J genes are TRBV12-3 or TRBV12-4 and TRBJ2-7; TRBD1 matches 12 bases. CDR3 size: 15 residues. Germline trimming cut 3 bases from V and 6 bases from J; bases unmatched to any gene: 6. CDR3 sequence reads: CASSLGQGARGEQYF. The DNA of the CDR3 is TGTGCCAGCAGTTTGGGACAGGGGGCAAGGGGCGAGCAGTACTTC.

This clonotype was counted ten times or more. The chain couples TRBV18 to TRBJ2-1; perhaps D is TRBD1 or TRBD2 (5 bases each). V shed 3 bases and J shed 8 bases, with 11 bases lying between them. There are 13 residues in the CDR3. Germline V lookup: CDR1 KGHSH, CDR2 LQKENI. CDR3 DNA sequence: TGTGCCAGCTCACCTAACGGGGCGGATGAGCAGTTCTTC. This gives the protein CASSPNGADEQFF.

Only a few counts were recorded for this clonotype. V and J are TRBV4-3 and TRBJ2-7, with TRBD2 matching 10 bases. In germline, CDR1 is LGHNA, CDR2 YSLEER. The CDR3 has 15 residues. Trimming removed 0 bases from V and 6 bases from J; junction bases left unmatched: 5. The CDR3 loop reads CASSQDGSGRLEQYF. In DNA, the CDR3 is TGCGCCAGCAGCCAAGATGGTAGCGGGAGGCTCGAGCAGTACTTC.

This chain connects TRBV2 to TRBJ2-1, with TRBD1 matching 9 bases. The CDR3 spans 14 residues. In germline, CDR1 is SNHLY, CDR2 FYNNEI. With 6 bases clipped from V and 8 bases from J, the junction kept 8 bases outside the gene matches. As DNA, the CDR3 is TGTGCCAGCAGGGACGGGACAGGGAACTATGAGCAGTTCTTC. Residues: CASRDGTGNYEQFF. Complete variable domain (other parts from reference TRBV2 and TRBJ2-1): EPEVTQTPSHQVTQMGQEVILRCVPISNHLYFYWYRQILGQKVEFLVSFYNNEISEKSEIFDDQFSVERPDGSNFTLKIRSTKLEDSAMYFCASRDGTGNYEQFFGPGTRLTVL.

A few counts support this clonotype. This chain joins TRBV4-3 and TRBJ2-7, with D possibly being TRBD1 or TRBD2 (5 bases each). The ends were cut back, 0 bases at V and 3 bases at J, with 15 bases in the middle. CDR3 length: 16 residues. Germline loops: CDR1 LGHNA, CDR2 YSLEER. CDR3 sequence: CASSQDRAGTFYEQYF. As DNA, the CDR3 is TGCGCCAGCAGCCAAGATCGGGCAGGGACCTTCTACGAGCAGTACTTC.

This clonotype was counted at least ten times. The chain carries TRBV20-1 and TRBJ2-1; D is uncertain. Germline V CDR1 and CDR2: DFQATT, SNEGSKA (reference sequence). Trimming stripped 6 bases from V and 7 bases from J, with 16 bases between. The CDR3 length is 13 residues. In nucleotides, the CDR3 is TGCAGTGCCCGACTCGCCTTGAGGAATGAGCAGTTCTTC. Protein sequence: CSARLALRNEQFF.

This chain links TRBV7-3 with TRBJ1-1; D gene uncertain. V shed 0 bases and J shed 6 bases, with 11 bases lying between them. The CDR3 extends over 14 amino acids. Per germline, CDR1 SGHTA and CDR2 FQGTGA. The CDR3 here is CASSLTEWGPEAFF. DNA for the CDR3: TGTGCCAGCAGCTTAACGGAATGGGGTCCTGAAGCTTTCTTT.

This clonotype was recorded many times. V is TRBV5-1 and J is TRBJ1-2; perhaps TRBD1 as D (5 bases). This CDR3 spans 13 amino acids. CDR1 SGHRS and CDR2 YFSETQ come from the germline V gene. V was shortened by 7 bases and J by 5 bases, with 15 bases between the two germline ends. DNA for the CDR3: TGCGCCAGCGGGGAAGGGACGTTGTATGGCTACACCTTC. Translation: CASGEGTLYGYTF. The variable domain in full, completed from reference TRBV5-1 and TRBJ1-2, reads KAGVTQTPRYLIKTRGQQVTLSCSPISGHRSVSWYQQTPGQGLQFLFEYFSETQRNKGNFPGRFSGRQFSNSRSEMNVSTLELGDSALYLCASGEGTLYGYTFGSGTRLTVV.

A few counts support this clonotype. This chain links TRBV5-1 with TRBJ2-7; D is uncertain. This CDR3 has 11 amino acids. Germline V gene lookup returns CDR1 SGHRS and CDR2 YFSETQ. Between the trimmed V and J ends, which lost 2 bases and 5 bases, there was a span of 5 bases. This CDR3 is CASSLQNEQYF. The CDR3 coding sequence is TGCGCCAGCAGCTTACAGAACGAGCAGTACTTC.

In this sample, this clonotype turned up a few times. This CDR3 is CASSWGQLNTEAFF. CDR3 coding DNA: TGTGCCAGCAGTTGGGGACAATTGAACACTGAAGCTTTCTTT. The V and J genes are TRBV6-5 and TRBJ1-1; tentatively, D is TRBD1 (6 bases). Germline V gene sequence: CDR1 MNHEY, CDR2 SVGAGI. V lost 4 bases and J 0 bases, leaving 9 bases between the germline ends. CDR3 length: 14 amino acids.

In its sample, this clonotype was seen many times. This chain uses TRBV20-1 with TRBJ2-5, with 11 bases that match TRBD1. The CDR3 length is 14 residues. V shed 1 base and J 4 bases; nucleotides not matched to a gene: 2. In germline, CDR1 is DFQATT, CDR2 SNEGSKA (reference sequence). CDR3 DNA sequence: TGCAGTGCTAGAGGGGACAGGGGGGGAGAGACCCAGTACTTC. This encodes CSARGDRGGETQYF.

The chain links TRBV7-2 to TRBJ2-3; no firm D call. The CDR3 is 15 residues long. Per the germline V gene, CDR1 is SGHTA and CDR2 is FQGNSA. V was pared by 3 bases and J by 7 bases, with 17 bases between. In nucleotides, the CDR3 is TGTGCCAGCAGCTTCGACTCCGTGGTGGGGTATACGCAGTATTTT. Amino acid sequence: CASSFDSVVGYTQYF.

The CDR3 loop is CASSPPPGQGLYTQYF. CDR3 bases: TGTGCCAGCAGTCCCCCCCCGGGACAGGGTCTTTATACGCAGTATTTT. The V and J genes are TRBV6-5 and TRBJ2-3; 9 bases are shared with TRBD1. Germline assignment: CDR1 MNHEY and CDR2 SVGAGI. V dropped 5 bases and J dropped 7; count of bases not matched to a gene: 13. The CDR3 has 16 residues.

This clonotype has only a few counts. CDR3 nucleotide sequence: TGTGCCACCAGCAGCTCTCCCACTAGCGGGGGTAAAGAGACCCAGTACTTC. It translates to CATSSSPTSGGKETQYF. This chain links TRBV15 with TRBJ2-5, with 11 positions matching TRBD2. The length of the CDR3 is 17 residues. In germline, CDR1 is LNHNV, CDR2 YYDKDF (reference sequence). V lost 3 bases to trimming and J lost 3 bases; unmatched junction nucleotides: 9.